This note documents a single T cell receptor beta chain sequence. From the 5' RACE reads, TCRdb called clonotypes with MiXCR, one entry per CDR3 protein. The sample yields around 45,000 distinct CDR3 sequences, roughly 13% seen once. The CDR3 sequence is 16 residues long. Germline loops: CDR1 SNHLY, CDR2 FYNNEI. V gave up 6 bases and J gave up 5 bases; unmatched junction bases: 6. These data originate in a study of spatial heterogeneity in lung cancer. Time point denoted: sample taken at primary tumor resection. The donors were about 67 patients with non-small cell lung cancer that was early-stage and untreated.

The chain recombines TRBV2 with TRBJ2-1, with 14 bases matching TRBD2. Sequenced material: PBMCs, taken at surgery. The origin of this receptor is a male donor with early-stage non-small cell lung cancer. This CDR3 is CASRSGTSGRNNEQFF. CDR3 DNA sequence: TGTGCCAGCAGGTCCGGGACTAGCGGGAGAAACAATGAGCAGTTCTTC.